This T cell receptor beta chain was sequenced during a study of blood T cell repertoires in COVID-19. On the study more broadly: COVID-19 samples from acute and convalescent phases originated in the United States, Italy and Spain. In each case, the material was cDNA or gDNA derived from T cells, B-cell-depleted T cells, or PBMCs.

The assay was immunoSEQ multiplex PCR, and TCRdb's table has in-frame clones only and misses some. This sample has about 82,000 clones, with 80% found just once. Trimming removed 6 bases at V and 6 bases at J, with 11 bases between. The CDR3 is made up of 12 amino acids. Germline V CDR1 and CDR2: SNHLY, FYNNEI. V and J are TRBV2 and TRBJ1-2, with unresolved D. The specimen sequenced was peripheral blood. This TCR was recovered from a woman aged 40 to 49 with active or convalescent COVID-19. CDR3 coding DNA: TGTGCCAGCAGCAGGATTGGCAATGGCTACACCTTC. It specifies CASSRIGNGYTF.